This T cell receptor beta chain emerged from a study of response to subunit inactivated influenza vaccine. This clonotype was observed at least ten times. The target antigen is unknown. This CDR3 is built from 14 residues. V shed 6 bases and J 0 bases; nucleotides not matched to a gene: 3. CDR1 and CDR2 (germline): SGHRS, YFSETQ. TCRdb called the RT-PCR reads again in MiXCR, with one record for every CDR3 protein. In the table there are about half a million distinct CDR3 sequences, roughly 11% of which are singletons. Study-level results: Every seasonal influenza vaccination brings in few new T cells, the authors suggested.

V usage is TRBV5-1 and J usage is TRBJ2-1, with 7 bases lining up with TRBD1. This TCR came from a man aged 50 to 60 who received an inactivated influenza vaccine. The sequenced sample was PBMCs from blood, obtained more than 35 days after vaccination. CDR3 protein: CASKRDSSYNEQFF. DNA for the CDR3: TGCGCCAGCAAACGGGACAGCTCCTACAATGAGCAGTTCTTC.